The sample holds a few counts of the clone carrying this T cell receptor beta chain. Its antigen is as yet unknown. This sample was included in a study of T cell repertoires in cytomegalovirus infection. Study at large: Public TCR beta signatures provided an indication of both CMV infection and a matching HLA type. Points from the study as a whole: Clonotypes of TCR beta that were HLA-C-restricted and CMV-specific dominated the ex vivo response. Accumulated public TCR beta family frequency recognized individuals carrying CMV together with the relevant HLA.

TCRdb re-called the reads with MiXCR, one entry per CDR3 protein. The table lists about 490,000 distinct CDR3 sequences, less than 30% of them singletons. CDR3 length equals 15 residues. Trimming shortened V by 2 bases and J by 0 bases, and 5 bases separated the two germline ends. This TCR derives from a human donor in good health (CMV status not recorded). Some clones in this sample may be carry-over from other donors' samples. Sequencing input: PBMCs. The rearrangement uses TRBV12-3 or TRBV12-4 and TRBJ2-6; D remains ambiguous. The CDR3 spells CASSLWGSGANVLTF. The CDR3 DNA reads TGTGCCAGCAGTTTATGGGGCTCTGGGGCCAACGTCCTGACTTTC.